This T cell receptor (beta chain) was captured in a study of CD8 T cells in Susac syndrome. The CDR3 consists of 12 residues. V was shortened by 6 bases and J by 1 base, with 10 bases between the two germline ends. Germline values: CDR1 SQVTM, CDR2 ANQGSEA. Random hexamers served to reverse transcribe roughly 0.5 to 1 ug RNA. immunoSEQ multiplex PCR amplified TCR beta CDR3 across 54 Vbeta, 13 Jbeta. TCRdb called the immunoSEQ multiplex PCR reads again in MiXCR, with one record for every CDR3 protein. The sample holds some 120,000 distinct CDR3 sequences, approximately 90% seen once. Controls were healthy donors chosen to match patients in age and sex.

The sample comprised CD8+ T cells from PBMCs. The chain recombines TRBV29-1 with TRBJ2-7, with D possibly being TRBD1 (6 bases). The sequence derives from a human donor in good health. The chain's CDR3 is CSVEDRSYEQYF. The CDR3 coding sequence is TGCAGCGTGGAGGACAGATCCTACGAGCAGTACTTC.